These T cell receptor beta chains were read from a single sample in a study of cytomegalovirus exposure and HLA in healthy donors. Method: immunoSEQ multiplex PCR; TCRdb's copy keeps in-frame clones and lacks some. Of approximately 170,000 clones in the sample, 70% to 80% were seen once. Sample: PBMCs. These receptors originate from a woman aged 40 to 50 in good health and CMV-seronegative. CDR3s include the opening cysteine and the closing phenylalanine or tryptophan. Each record gives: V gene, D gene, J gene, CDR3 protein, CDR3 DNA. A D gene is named only where the DNA matches it firmly.

V gene: TRBV5-1
D gene: .
J gene: TRBJ1-2
CDR3 protein: CASSLDTGNYGYTF
CDR3 DNA: TGCGCCAGCAGCTTGGATACAGGGAACTATGGCTACACCTTC

V gene: TRBV5-1
D gene: .
J gene: TRBJ2-1
CDR3 protein: CASSVAQEGVLEQFF
CDR3 DNA: TGCGCCAGCAGCGTGGCCCAAGAGGGAGTATTAGAGCAGTTCTTC

V gene: TRBV29-1
D gene: .
J gene: TRBJ2-7
CDR3 protein: CSVSGQWALGQYF
CDR3 DNA: TGCAGCGTTTCAGGACAATGGGCCCTTGGGCAGTACTTC

V gene: TRBV13
D gene: TRBD1
J gene: TRBJ2-3
CDR3 protein: CASSLGTASTDTQYF
CDR3 DNA: TGTGCCAGCAGCCTCGGGACAGCTAGCACAGATACGCAGTATTTT

V gene: TRBV5-1
D gene: TRBD2
J gene: TRBJ2-3
CDR3 protein: CASSEGAGGGTMQYF
CDR3 DNA: TGCGCCAGCTCCGAAGGGGCGGGAGGGGGAACGATGCAGTATTTT

V gene: TRBV9
D gene: TRBD2
J gene: TRBJ2-3
CDR3 protein: CASSVAGRGPTDTQYF
CDR3 DNA: TGTGCCAGCAGCGTAGCTGGGAGGGGTCCCACAGATACGCAGTATTTT

V gene: TRBV2
D gene: TRBD2
J gene: TRBJ2-2
CDR3 protein: CASARGSGMGTGELFF
CDR3 DNA: TGTGCCAGCGCCCGGGGCAGCGGGATGGGAACCGGGGAGCTGTTTTTT

V gene: TRBV7-9
D gene: .
J gene: TRBJ2-3
CDR3 protein: CASSGTGGGTDTQYF
CDR3 DNA: TGTGCCAGCAGCGGGACTGGCGGGGGCACAGATACGCAGTATTTT

V gene: TRBV28
D gene: .
J gene: TRBJ2-5
CDR3 protein: CASSPPRTEETQYF
CDR3 DNA: TGTGCCAGCAGTCCCCCCCGAACAGAAGAGACCCAGTACTTC

V gene: TRBV28
D gene: .
J gene: TRBJ1-2
CDR3 protein: CASTPRSYGYTF
CDR3 DNA: TGTGCCAGCACTCCACGGAGCTATGGCTACACCTTC

V gene: TRBV28
D gene: TRBD1
J gene: TRBJ2-7
CDR3 protein: CASSLRGTGGHEQYF
CDR3 DNA: TGTGCCAGCAGCTTGAGGGGGACAGGGGGCCACGAGCAGTACTTC

V gene: TRBV7-6
D gene: .
J gene: TRBJ1-1
CDR3 protein: CASSWQGQNTEAFF
CDR3 DNA: TGTGCCAGCAGCTGGCAGGGCCAGAACACTGAAGCTTTCTTT

V gene: TRBV11-3
D gene: TRBD1
J gene: TRBJ2-4
CDR3 protein: CASISGQGVAKNIQYF
CDR3 DNA: TGTGCCAGCATTTCCGGACAGGGTGTAGCCAAAAACATTCAGTACTTC

V gene: TRBV30
D gene: .
J gene: TRBJ2-6
CDR3 protein: CAWRGQGILTF
CDR3 DNA: TGTGCCTGGAGGGGGCAGGGAATCCTGACTTTC

V gene: TRBV2
D gene: TRBD1
J gene: TRBJ1-2
CDR3 protein: CASRKGYRDSYGYTF
CDR3 DNA: TGTGCCAGCAGAAAGGGCTATCGGGACAGCTATGGCTACACCTTC

V gene: TRBV18
D gene: TRBD1
J gene: TRBJ1-5
CDR3 protein: CASAHSDRGNQPQHF
CDR3 DNA: TGTGCCAGCGCTCACTCGGACAGGGGTAATCAGCCCCAGCATTTT

V gene: TRBV6-5
D gene: .
J gene: TRBJ2-3
CDR3 protein: CASSYFTASVHTQYF
CDR3 DNA: TGTGCCAGCAGTTACTTCACAGCCTCGGTTCATACGCAGTATTTT

V gene: TRBV25-1
D gene: .
J gene: TRBJ2-7
CDR3 protein: CASWGDEYEQYF
CDR3 DNA: TGTGCCAGCTGGGGGGACGAGTACGAGCAGTACTTC